What follows are 4 T cell receptor beta chains derived from one specimen sequenced in a study of T cells in Graves' hyperthyroidism and ophthalmopathy. RNA transcripts yielded amplified TCR beta CDR3 regions. HTBI primers drove first-round RT-PCR of the TCR CDR3. TCRdb reprocessed the multiplex PCR reads with MiXCR, giving one entry per CDR3 protein. The sample consists of almost 600,000 distinct CDR3 sequences, approximately 14% of them appearing once. The source material was blood. The receptor source for this set is a woman aged 25 to 45 with Graves' hyperthyroidism that later progressed to Graves' ophthalmopathy.

V is TRBV19 and J is TRBJ2-1, with 8 bases fitting TRBD2. Trimming took 2 bases from V and 0 from J; bases not matched to a gene: 3. Per germline, CDR1 LNHDA and CDR2 SQIVND (reference sequence). The CDR3 spans 16 residues. CDR3 loop: CASSILSGSSYNEQFF. CDR3 DNA: TGTGCCAGTAGTATATTGAGCGGGAGCTCCTACAATGAGCAGTTCTTC. Together with reference TRBV19 and TRBJ2-1, the CDR3 gives the full variable domain: DGGITQSPKYLFRKEGQNVTLSCEQNLNHDAMYWYRQDPGQGLRLIYYSQIVNDFQKGDIAEGYSVSREKKESFPLTVTSAQKNPTAFYLCASSILSGSSYNEQFFGPGTRLTVL.

The table lists this clonotype with many counts. V is TRBV27 and J is TRBJ2-5; D may match TRBD1 or TRBD2 (5 bases each). The V gene's germline CDR1 is MNHEY and CDR2 SMNVEV (reference sequence). CDR3 size: 14 residues. Deletions cut 8 bases from V and 9 bases from J, with 22 bases between. The CDR3 DNA follows: TGTGCCAGCCAAAGCCGGGACGGCCCGTCGGCCCAGTACTTC. This encodes CASQSRDGPSAQYF.

The sample holds many counts of this clonotype. The rearrangement uses TRBV28 and TRBJ1-5; no clear D. The CDR3 is 15 amino acids. Germline-derived CDR1 and CDR2 are MDHEN and SYDVKM. Between the trimmed V and J ends, which lost 6 bases and 3 bases, there was a span of 15 bases. CDR3 sequence: CASSSSVFSNQPQHF. CDR3 DNA: TGTGCCAGCAGCTCCTCGGTCTTCTCCAATCAGCCCCAGCATTTT.

The chain uses TRBV30 and TRBJ2-3; 11 bases align to TRBD1. This CDR3 is built from 15 residues. Germline V CDR1 and CDR2: GTSNPN, SVGIG (reference sequence). Trimming at V came to 4 bases and at J to 2 bases, leaving 5 bases not matched to a gene. CDR3 nucleotide sequence: TGTGCCTGGACGGGGACAGGGGGACACACAGATACGCAGTATTTT. This translates into CAWTGTGGHTDTQYF. Full variable domain (outside the CDR3, taken from reference TRBV30 and TRBJ2-3): SQTIHQWPATLVQPVGSPLSLECTVEGTSNPNLYWYRQAAGRGLQLLFYSVGIGQISSEVPQNLSASRPQDRQFILSSKKLLLSDSGFYLCAWTGTGGHTDTQYFGPGTRLTVL.